The clone carrying this T cell receptor beta chain was picked up one time. Its specificity is not known. The sample is drawn from a study of siplizumab effects on memory and regulatory T cells. Findings and caveats of the study: The naive T cell population seemed more diverse than memory cells and seemed a major contributor to the alloresponse.

Assayed TCR templates numbered roughly 10^5 for each sample. The assay was immunoSEQ multiplex PCR, and TCRdb's table has in-frame clones only and misses some. In the table there are more than 85,000 clones, roughly 91% of which are singletons. This CDR3 is built from 15 residues. Germline assignment: CDR1 LNHDA and CDR2 SQIVND (reference sequence). The junction had 5 bases not matched to a gene; V was cut back by 3 bases and J by 2 bases. The source is a human donor in good health. The chain combines TRBV19 with TRBJ2-7; 9 bases agree with TRBD2. Sequences were obtained from CD4+ T cells sorted from blood. The CDR3 nucleotides are TGTGCCAGTAGTATCGGTAGCGGGAGAGCCTACGAGCAGTACTTC. It yields the protein CASSIGSGRAYEQYF.